A selection of T cell receptor beta chains follows, all from one sample in a study of blood T cells in healthy people across ages. TCRdb recomputed calls from the 5' RACE reads with MiXCR, one row per CDR3 protein. The sample includes about 1,000,000 distinct CDR3 sequences, around 45% of them seen just once. The specimen was blood. The receptor set was obtained from a woman aged 55-70 years in good health. Both conserved end residues are part of each CDR3. D genes are given only for firm matches. Where a row states a size, it is once, few, many or the class of an expanded clone; other rows omit it.

>-|TRBJ2-4|TRBV18|TRBD1
TGTGCCACAGGGACAGACAGAAACATTCAGTACTTC
CATGTDRNIQYF
>-|TRBJ2-1|TRBV5-6|-
TGTGCCAGCAGCTTGATGATGGCAGGGGAGTTTAATGAGCAGTTCTTC
CASSLMMAGEFNEQFF
>few|TRBJ1-1|TRBV7-3|-
TGTGCCAGCAGCTTAAGCGGAGGGAGGAACACTGAAGCTTTCTTT
CASSLSGGRNTEAFF
>-|TRBJ2-7|TRBV29-1|TRBD1
TGCAGCACTGAGGACAGGAGTACCTACGAGCAGTACTTC
CSTEDRSTYEQYF
>-|TRBJ2-1|TRBV3-1|-
TGTGCCAGCAGTCCCGGAGGGCCGTTAGACAATGAGCAGTTCTTC
CASSPGGPLDNEQFF
>-|TRBJ2-7|TRBV6-6|-
TGTGCCAGCAGTTTGCTCCCGGCGGGCGCCTACGAGCAGTACTTC
CASSLLPAGAYEQYF
>-|TRBJ2-1|TRBV20-1|TRBD2
TGCAGTGCTAGACCGACTAGCGGGGAATGGGGTGAGCAGTTCTTC
CSARPTSGEWGEQFF
>-|TRBJ2-4|TRBV14|TRBD2
TGTGCCAGCAGCCGCGGACTAGCGGCGGGCGGGGAGCAGTACTTC
CASSRGLAAGGEQYF
>-|TRBJ1-2|TRBV10-2|TRBD1
TGCGCCAGCAGTGAGCCTGGGACAGTTGGTGGCTACACCTTC
CASSEPGTVGGYTF
>-|TRBJ2-3|TRBV10-2|TRBD2
TGCGCCAGCAGTAAGCGGGAGGCCACAGATACGCAGTATTTT
CASSKREATDTQYF
>few|TRBJ2-3|TRBV27|TRBD1
TGTGCCAGCAGTTTAGGACAGGGGGCTTCCTGGGGCACAGATACGCAGTATTTT
CASSLGQGASWGTDTQYF
>-|TRBJ2-5|TRBV7-9|TRBD1
TGTGCCAGTAACGGACAGGGGGCGCTGGAGACCCAGTACTTC
CASNGQGALETQYF
>few|TRBJ2-7|TRBV29-1|TRBD1
TGCAGCGTTCGGCGGGCAGGGGGACCCTACGAGCAGTACTTC
CSVRRAGGPYEQYF
>-|TRBJ2-1|TRBV9|-
TGTGCCAGCAGCGCAACTAGCAGACAAGAGACCCAGTTCTTC
CASSATSRQETQFF
>few|TRBJ2-7|TRBV12-3/TRBV12-4|-
TGTGCCAGCAGTTTTCGCGAAGGGTTCTCCTACGAGCAGTACTTC
CASSFREGFSYEQYF
>-|TRBJ2-7|TRBV7-6|-
TGTGCCAGCAGCTCCCTAACACTCGGCGGCGAGCAGTACTTC
CASSSLTLGGEQYF
>-|TRBJ2-5|TRBV30|-
TGTGCCTGGAGTGGGGTTCACAGAGAGACCCAGTACTTC
CAWSGVHRETQYF
>-|TRBJ2-2|TRBV20-1|-
TGCAGTGCTACTCCCGGGAACACCGGGGAGCTGTTTTTT
CSATPGNTGELFF
>-|TRBJ2-7|TRBV15|-
TGTGCCACCAGCGAAGGACAGCGACCTTCCGACGAGCAGTACTTC
CATSEGQRPSDEQYF